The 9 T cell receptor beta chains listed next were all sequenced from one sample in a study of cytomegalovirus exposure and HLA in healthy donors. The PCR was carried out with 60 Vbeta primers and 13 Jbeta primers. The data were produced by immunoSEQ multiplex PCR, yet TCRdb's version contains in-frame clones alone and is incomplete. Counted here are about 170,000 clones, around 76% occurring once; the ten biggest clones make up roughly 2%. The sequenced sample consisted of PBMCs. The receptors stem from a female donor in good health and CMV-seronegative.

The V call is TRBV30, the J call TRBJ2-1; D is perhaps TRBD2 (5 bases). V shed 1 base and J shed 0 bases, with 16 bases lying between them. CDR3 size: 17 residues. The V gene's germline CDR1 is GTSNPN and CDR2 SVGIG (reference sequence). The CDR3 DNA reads TGTGCCTGGAGTGAGGACTCACCTAGGAGCTCCTACAATGAGCAGTTCTTC. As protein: CAWSEDSPRSSYNEQFF.

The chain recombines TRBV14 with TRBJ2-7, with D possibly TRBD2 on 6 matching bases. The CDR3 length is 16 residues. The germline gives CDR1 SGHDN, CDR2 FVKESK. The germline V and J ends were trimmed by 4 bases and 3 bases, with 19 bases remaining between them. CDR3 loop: CASSRVGLALSYEQYF. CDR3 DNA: TGTGCCAGCAGCCGGGTCGGGCTAGCGCTTAGCTACGAGCAGTACTTC.

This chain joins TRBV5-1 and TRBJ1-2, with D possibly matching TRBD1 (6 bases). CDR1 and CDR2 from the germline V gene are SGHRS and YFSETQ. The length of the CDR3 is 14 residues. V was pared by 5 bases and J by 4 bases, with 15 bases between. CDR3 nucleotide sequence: TGCGCCAGCAGACAGGGAGGGTTGAGCTATGGCTACACCTTC. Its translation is CASRQGGLSYGYTF.

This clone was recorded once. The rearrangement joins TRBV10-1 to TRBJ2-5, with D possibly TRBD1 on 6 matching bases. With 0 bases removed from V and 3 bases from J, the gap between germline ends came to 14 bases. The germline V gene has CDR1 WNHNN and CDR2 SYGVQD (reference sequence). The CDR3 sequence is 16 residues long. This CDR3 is CASSESGSGAEETQYF. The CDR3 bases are TGCGCCAGCAGTGAGTCGGGGTCAGGGGCAGAAGAGACCCAGTACTTC.

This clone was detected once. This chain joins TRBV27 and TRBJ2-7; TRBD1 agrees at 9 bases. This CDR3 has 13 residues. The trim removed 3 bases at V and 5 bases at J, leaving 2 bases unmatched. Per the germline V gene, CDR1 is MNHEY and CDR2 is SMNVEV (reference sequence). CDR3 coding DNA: TGTGCCAGCAGTTTCGACAGGGGGAACGAGCAGTACTTC. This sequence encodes CASSFDRGNEQYF.

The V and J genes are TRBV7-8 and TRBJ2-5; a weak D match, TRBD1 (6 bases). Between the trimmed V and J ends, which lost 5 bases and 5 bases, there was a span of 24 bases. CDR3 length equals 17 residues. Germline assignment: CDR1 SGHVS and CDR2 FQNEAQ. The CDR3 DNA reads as TGTGCCAGCAGCCCCACGTGGCAGGGGCCGTCGTGGGAGACCCAGTACTTC. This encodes CASSPTWQGPSWETQYF. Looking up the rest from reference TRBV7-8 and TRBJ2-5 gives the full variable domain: GAGVSQSPRYKVAKRGQDVALRCDPISGHVSLFWYQQALGQGPEFLTYFQNEAQLDKSGLPSDRFFAERPEGSVSTLKIQRTQQEDSAVYLCASSPTWQGPSWETQYFGPGTRLLVL.

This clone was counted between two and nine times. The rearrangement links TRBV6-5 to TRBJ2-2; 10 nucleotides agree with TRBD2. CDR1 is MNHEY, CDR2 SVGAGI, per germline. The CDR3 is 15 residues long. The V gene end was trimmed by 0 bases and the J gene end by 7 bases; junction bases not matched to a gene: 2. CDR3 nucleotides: TGTGCCAGCAGTTACTCAGCGGGGGGGCTCGGGGAGCTGTTTTTT. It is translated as CASSYSAGGLGELFF.

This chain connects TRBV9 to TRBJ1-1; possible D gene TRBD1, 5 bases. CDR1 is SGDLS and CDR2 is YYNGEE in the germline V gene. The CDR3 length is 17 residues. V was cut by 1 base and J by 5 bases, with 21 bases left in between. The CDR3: CASSVSRRGEGGTEAFF. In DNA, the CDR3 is TGTGCCAGCAGCGTAAGTAGGAGGGGCGAGGGAGGAACTGAAGCTTTCTTT.

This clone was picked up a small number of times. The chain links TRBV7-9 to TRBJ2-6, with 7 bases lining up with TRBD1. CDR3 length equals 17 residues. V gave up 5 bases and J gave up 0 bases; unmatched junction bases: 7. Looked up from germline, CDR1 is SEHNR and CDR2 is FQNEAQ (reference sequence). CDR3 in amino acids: CASSQGQSISGANVLTF. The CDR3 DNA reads TGTGCCAGCAGCCAGGGACAGTCAATCTCTGGGGCCAACGTCCTGACTTTC.